This entry lists 9 T cell receptor beta chains sequenced from one sample in a study of Graves' ophthalmopathy and Graves' hyperthyroidism. Amplification of the TCR beta CDR3 regions used RNA transcripts (as template). After a first-round RT-PCR with HTBI primers, a second-round multiplex PCR was run. TCRdb re-called the multiplex PCR reads with MiXCR, one entry per CDR3 protein. The table shows 300,000 to 400,000 distinct CDR3 sequences, with about 17% occurring only once. The sample consisted of peripheral blood. The source of these receptors is an adult man with Graves' ophthalmopathy.

This clonotype showed up many times. The V call is TRBV6-1, the J call TRBJ1-6; 9 nucleotides line up with TRBD1. CDR3 length equals 19 residues. V lost 2 bases and J lost 8; bases outside the gene matches: 16. Looked up from germline, CDR1 is MNHNS and CDR2 is SASEGT. The CDR3 here is CASSEQGGTGRIIDSPLHF. Written as DNA, the CDR3 is TGTGCCAGCAGTGAACAAGGCGGGACAGGGCGAATTATCGATTCACCCCTCCACTTT.

This clonotype was counted at least ten times. V is TRBV29-1 and J is TRBJ2-7; D is uncertain. The CDR3 is made up of 15 amino acids. V dropped 7 bases and J dropped 9 bases, with 28 bases sitting between them. In germline, CDR1 is SQVTM, CDR2 ANQGSEA. CDR3: CSAKDIGTVPPTQYF. CDR3 bases: TGCAGCGCAAAAGATATAGGAACGGTTCCTCCTACGCAGTACTTC.

This clonotype was counted many times. The genes are TRBV6-5 and TRBJ1-2; 7 nucleotides match TRBD1. The CDR3 is made up of 14 amino acids. J lost 2 bases, V lost 0 bases, and 0 bases had no gene match. Per germline, CDR1 MNHEY and CDR2 SVGAGI. In nucleotides, the CDR3 is TGTGCCAGCAGTTACTCGGGACAGAACTATGGCTACACCTTC. Residues: CASSYSGQNYGYTF.

This clonotype was seen many times. This sequence joins TRBV5-1 and TRBJ2-1, with 10 nucleotides matching TRBD1. The length of the CDR3 is 13 residues. V trimming: 4 bases; J trimming: 5 bases; junction bases outside the gene matches: 0. Germline values: CDR1 SGHRS, CDR2 YFSETQ. CDR3 loop: CASSGTGDNEQFF. CDR3 in DNA: TGCGCCAGCAGCGGGACAGGGGACAATGAGCAGTTCTTC.

Ten or more counts support this clonotype. This rearrangement joins TRBV11-1 to TRBJ2-6; D call uncertain. The germline V and J ends were trimmed by 2 bases and 2 bases, with 16 bases remaining between them. In germline, CDR1 is SGHAT, CDR2 FQDESV (reference sequence). The CDR3 spans 18 residues. As DNA, the CDR3 is TGTGCCAGCAGCTTATCAGGACCAATTATACCTGGGGCCAACGTCCTGACTTTC. It encodes CASSLSGPIIPGANVLTF.

This clonotype was recorded at least ten times. V is TRBV5-8 and J is TRBJ1-1; TRBD1 matches 7 bases. The CDR3 is 15 residues long. Germline CDR1 is SGHTS and CDR2 is YDEGEE. Trimming at V came to 4 bases and at J to 8 bases, leaving 14 bases not matched to a gene. CDR3 in amino acids: CASSPRQGRVAEAFF. The CDR3 DNA reads as TGTGCCAGCAGCCCCCGACAGGGAAGGGTTGCGGAAGCTTTCTTT.

In this sample, this clonotype turned up many times. The chain employs TRBV7-9 and TRBJ2-7; D might be TRBD1 (6 bases). The CDR3 contains 14 residues. Trimming removed 5 bases at V and 2 bases at J, with 13 bases between. Germline values: CDR1 SEHNR, CDR2 FQNEAQ (reference sequence). CDR3 loop: CASSTRDIPYEQYF. As DNA, the CDR3 is TGTGCCAGCAGCACCCGGGACATACCCTACGAGCAGTACTTC. The full variable domain, with the rest looked up from reference TRBV7-9 and TRBJ2-7, is DTGVSQNPRHKITKRGQNVTFRCDPISEHNRLYWYRQTLGQGPEFLTYFQNEAQLEKSRLLSDRFSAERPKGSFSTLEIQRTEQGDSAMYLCASSTRDIPYEQYFGPGTRLTVT.

This clonotype appeared many times. This rearrangement joins TRBV20-1 to TRBJ2-7; possibly TRBD1 for D (5 bases). Germline values: CDR1 DFQATT, CDR2 SNEGSKA (reference sequence). V was clipped by 6 bases and J by 7 bases, with 16 bases between them. The CDR3 is 12 amino acids. CDR3 sequence reads: CSARKGMREQYF. For the CDR3, the DNA is TGCAGTGCCAGGAAGGGGATGAGGGAGCAGTACTTC.

The chain couples TRBV20-1 to TRBJ1-1, with D maybe TRBD1 (6 bases). Trimming pared 6 bases from V and 0 bases from J, leaving 14 bases between. CDR1 is DFQATT, CDR2 SNEGSKA, per germline (reference sequence). The CDR3 covers 14 residues. CDR3 residues: CSAFRDNMNTEAFF. For the CDR3, the DNA is TGCAGTGCCTTCCGGGACAATATGAACACTGAAGCTTTCTTT.